Listed below are T cell receptor beta chains from one sample, sequenced in a study of cytomegalovirus exposure and HLA in healthy donors. Measured with immunoSEQ multiplex PCR; TCRdb has only the in-frame clones, and not every one. This listing includes 140,000 to 150,000 clones. The material sequenced was PBMCs. These receptors all come from a male donor in good health and CMV-seronegative. CDR3s leave out the opening cysteine and the closing phenylalanine or tryptophan.

CDR3 protein,J gene,V gene
ASSLGSGGSETQY,TRBJ2-5,TRBV5-1
ASEGIGNQPQH,TRBJ1-5,TRBV6-6
ASSLGEGTGLEKLF,TRBJ1-4,TRBV7-9
ASSARDRALFAAF,TRBJ1-1,TRBV6-1
AWSPTGGNTIY,TRBJ1-3,TRBV30
ASSHLILRDRSTDTQY,TRBJ2-3,TRBV4-1
ASSRGPGEEQY,TRBJ2-7,TRBV18
ASSLQGDLTYEQY,TRBJ2-7,TRBV11-2
ASSLRGLADFEQY,TRBJ2-7,TRBV5-1
ASSLEPGTGYEQY,TRBJ2-7,TRBV5-1
ASSLSTGGNSYNSPLH,TRBJ1-6,TRBV5-1
ASSPGTAGNTIY,TRBJ1-3,TRBV18
ASSIPGTGNQPQH,TRBJ1-5,TRBV19
ASNPRLLGDSYGYT,TRBJ1-2,TRBV5-6
AWSGGRNTEAF,TRBJ1-1,TRBV30
ASSASGHAYEQY,TRBJ2-7,TRBV9